This T cell receptor beta chain was sequenced during a study of shared clonotypes between healthy human individuals. Study context: Aged between 18 and 49, the donors were two women and three men.

Clones were sequenced by immunoSEQ multiplex PCR, and TCRdb holds only the in-frame ones, with some missing. The sample records about 2.1 million clones, 85% to 95% being singletons. In the naive CD8 group, cells lacked CD45RO and were positively selected for CCR7, so terminally differentiated effector memory CD45RA+ cells were left out. Healthy HIV-negative adults with no recent acute infections or vaccinations were recruited as donors. Study outcomes and limitations: Investigators collected only blood, and repertoires in tissues likely differ. Among non-shared clonotypes, generation probabilities were lower than among those shared by all four donors.

The junction had 18 bases not matched to a gene; V was cut back by 3 bases and J by 10 bases. Germline assignment: CDR1 LGHNA and CDR2 YSLEER. This CDR3 is built from 17 residues. About this clone itself: Its specificity is unknown.

The chain recombines TRBV4-3 with TRBJ2-3; 8 nucleotides agree with TRBD2. Sequenced: naive CD8+ T cells from PBMCs. The TCR was taken from a man aged 18 to 29 in good health. Some clones in this sample may be carry-over from other donors' samples. CDR3 coding DNA: TGCGCCAGCAGCCAGCGACTCTTTCGGGAGGGGAGCTTTGCGCAGTATTTT. Residues: CASSQRLFREGSFAQYF.